This T cell receptor beta chain was documented in a study of blood T cell repertoires in COVID-19. Study-level background: Samples of COVID-19 (acute and convalescent) were obtained from the United States, Italy and Spain. The cDNA or gDNA used as material had been derived from T cells, B-cell-depleted T cells, or PBMCs.

The CDR3 runs 17 residues. The V gene end was trimmed by 4 bases and the J gene end by 2 bases; junction bases not matched to a gene: 9. Looked up from germline, CDR1 is SGHAT and CDR2 is FQNNGV. Generated by immunoSEQ multiplex PCR, the TCRdb table keeps only in-frame clones and is missing some. The table includes just over 300,000 clones, around 89% detected once. Those enrolled, adults aged roughly 18 to 95 years, came from 25 or so US areas. Cohorts were determined from participant-reported clinical history. This chain uses TRBV11-2 with TRBJ2-7; 12 bases match TRBD2. Sample: PBMCs or T cells enriched from blood (not recorded which). The TCR was taken from a woman under 30 with acute COVID-19. The DNA of the CDR3 is TGTGCCAGCAGCTCCGGACTAGCGGGAAACCCAGCCTACGAGCAGTACTTC. Protein: CASSSGLAGNPAYEQYF.